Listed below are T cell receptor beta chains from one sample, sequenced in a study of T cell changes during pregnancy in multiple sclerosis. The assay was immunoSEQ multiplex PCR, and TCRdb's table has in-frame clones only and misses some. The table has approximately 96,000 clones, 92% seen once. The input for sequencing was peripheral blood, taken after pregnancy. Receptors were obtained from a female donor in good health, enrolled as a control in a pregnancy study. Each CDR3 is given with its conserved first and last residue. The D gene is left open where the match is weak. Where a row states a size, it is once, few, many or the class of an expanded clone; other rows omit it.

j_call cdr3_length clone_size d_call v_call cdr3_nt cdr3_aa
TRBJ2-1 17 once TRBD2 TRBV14 TGTGCCAGCAGCCAAACTAGCGGGGGGGTGTTGTTTCTTGAGCAGTTCTTC CASSQTSGGVLFLEQFF
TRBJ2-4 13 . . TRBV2 TGTGCCAGCAGTGTGAGATCCAAAAACATTCAGTACTTC CASSVRSKNIQYF
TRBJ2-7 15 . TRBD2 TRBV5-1 TGCGCCAGCAGCTTGGCTAGCGGGCCTACCTACGAGCAGTACTTC CASSLASGPTYEQYF
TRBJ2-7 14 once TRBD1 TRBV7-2 TGTGCCAGCAGCTTAGGACAGGGGGCCTACGAGCAGTACTTC CASSLGQGAYEQYF
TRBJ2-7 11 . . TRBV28 TGTGCCAGCAGTGTATCCTACGAGCAGTACTTC CASSVSYEQYF
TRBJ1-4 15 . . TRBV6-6 TGTGCCAGCAGTTTAATATTCTCAACTAATGAAAAACTGTTTTTT CASSLIFSTNEKLFF
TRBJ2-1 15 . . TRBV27 TGTGCCAGCAGTCTCGAGGGCTGGCCCCCTGGTGAGCAGTTCTTC CASSLEGWPPGEQFF
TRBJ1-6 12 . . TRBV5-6 TGTGCCAGCAGCTTTCGAGGTTCACCCCTCCACTTT CASSFRGSPLHF
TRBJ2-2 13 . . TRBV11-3 TGTGCCAGCGGTAGCAGGGCGGCCGGGGAGCTGTTTTTT CASGSRAAGELFF
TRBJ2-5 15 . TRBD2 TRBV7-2 TGTGCCAGCAGCAAACAACTAGCGGAACAAGAGACCCAGTACTTC CASSKQLAEQETQYF
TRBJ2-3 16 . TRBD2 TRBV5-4 TGTGCCAGCAGCTTGGGCGCTAGCGGGAGAACAGATACGCAGTATTTT CASSLGASGRTDTQYF
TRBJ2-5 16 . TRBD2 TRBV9 TGTGCCAGCAGCGTTGGTGGAGCGGGGGCAACGGGGACCCAGTACTTC CASSVGGAGATGTQYF
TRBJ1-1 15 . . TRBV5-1 TGCGCCAGCAGCTTGCTCCCAGGATGGGACACTGAAGCTTTCTTT CASSLLPGWDTEAFF
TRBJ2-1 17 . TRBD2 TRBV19 TGTGCCAGTAGTATGTTCAGGACTAGCGGGGGGTCCAATGAGCAGTTCTTC CASSMFRTSGGSNEQFF